The following is a T cell receptor (beta chain) sequence with its context. Method: immunoSEQ multiplex PCR; TCRdb's copy keeps in-frame clones and lacks some. The sample has 250,000 to 300,000 clones, around four fifths seen once. This entry belongs to a study of blood T cell repertoires in COVID-19. Study-level background: Samples of COVID-19 (acute and convalescent) were obtained from the United States, Italy and Spain.

V lost 2 bases to trimming and J lost 2 bases; unmatched junction nucleotides: 2. CDR1 is SGDLS, CDR2 YYNGEE, per germline. CDR3 length equals 14 residues. This chain joins TRBV9 and TRBJ2-3; TRBD1 agrees at 7 bases. Sequenced material: peripheral blood. This receptor was taken from a man between 60 and 70 years old who had recovered from COVID-19. This chain's CDR3 is CASSVGQITDTQYF. Written as DNA, the CDR3 is TGTGCCAGCAGCGTGGGACAGATCACAGATACGCAGTATTTT.